This T cell receptor (beta chain) stems from a study of blood T cells in healthy people across ages. General observations from the study: Unsorted PBMC input precluded a conclusive naive versus antigen-experienced comparison.

This clonotype turned up a few times. Its target is not known. One end of the junction is discordant with germline, which a read error may explain. The second PCR ran roughly 7 to 12 cycles with a sample-barcoded 5' primer and J-beta primers. Sequencing yielded, for each sample, at least 3 million paired-end reads carrying CDR3. MiXCR, run by TCRdb on the 5' RACE reads, gives a single entry per CDR3 protein. The profile shows about 630,000 distinct CDR3 sequences, roughly 21% of them singletons. CDR1 is MDHEN, CDR2 SYDVKM, per germline. CDR3 length equals 12 residues. The sequenced material came from blood. The receptor was isolated from a man aged 65 to 85 in good health. The V and J genes are TRBV28 and TRBJ2-1; D not certain. This CDR3 reads CASRPYPNEHFF. As DNA, the CDR3 is TGTGCCAGCAGGCCTTACCCCAATGAGCATTTCTTC. The full variable domain, in which reference TRBV28 and TRBJ2-1 provide the parts outside the CDR3, is DVKVTQSSRYLVKRTGEKVFLECVQDMDHENMFWYRQDPGLGLRLIYFSYDVKMKEKGDIPEGYSVSREKKERFSLILESASTNQTSMYLCASRPYPNEHFFGPGTRLTVL.